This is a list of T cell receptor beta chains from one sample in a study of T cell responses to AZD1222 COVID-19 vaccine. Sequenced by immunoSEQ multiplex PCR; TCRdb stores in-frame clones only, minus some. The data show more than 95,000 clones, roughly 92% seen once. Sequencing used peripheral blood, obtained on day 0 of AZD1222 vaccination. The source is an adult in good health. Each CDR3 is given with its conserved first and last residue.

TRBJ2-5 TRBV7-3 CASSPGGQGLQETQYF
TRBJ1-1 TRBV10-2 CASTLSGQGTTEAFF
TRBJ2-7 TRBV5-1 CASSLIGGMSSYEQYF
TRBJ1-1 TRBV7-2 CASRRRAGGERAEAFF
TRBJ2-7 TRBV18 CASSPQRGTNEQYF
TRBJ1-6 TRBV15 CATSRVQNNSPLHF
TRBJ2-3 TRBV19 CASSPSSSTDTQYF
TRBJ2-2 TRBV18 CASSPVSGELFF
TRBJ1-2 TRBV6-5 CASSYSGQVYGYTF
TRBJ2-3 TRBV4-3 CASSQGRLSGTDTQYF
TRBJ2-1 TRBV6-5 CASSYGLAGGFQFF
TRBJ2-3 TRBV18 CASSKGLAGGGPDTQYF
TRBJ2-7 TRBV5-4 CASSLERGSSSYEQYF
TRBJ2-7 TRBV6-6 CVSSWGLGLDDYEQYF
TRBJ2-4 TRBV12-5 CASGLDAEAKNIQYF
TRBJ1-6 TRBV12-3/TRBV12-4 CASSLTRLSPLHF
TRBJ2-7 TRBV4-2 CASSRYPYEQYF
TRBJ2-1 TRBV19 CASSIVFAGVSGNEQFF
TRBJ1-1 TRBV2 CASSYDRGEAFF
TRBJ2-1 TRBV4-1 CASSPGRGERYNEQFF
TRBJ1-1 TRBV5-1 CASSFTVLTEAFF
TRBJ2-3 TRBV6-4 CASSETGETDTQYF
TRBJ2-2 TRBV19 CASSILYTRNTGELFF
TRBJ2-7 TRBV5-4 CASSWDPLGDEQYF
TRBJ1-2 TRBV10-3 CAISPDREYGYTF
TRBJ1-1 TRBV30 CAWRAYQGNTEAFF
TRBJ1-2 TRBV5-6 CASSLGMTKGYTF
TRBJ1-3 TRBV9 CASRTGLRDFISGNTIYF
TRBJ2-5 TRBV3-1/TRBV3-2 CASSQEGGAKTQYF
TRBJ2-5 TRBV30 CAWSVQETVGQYF
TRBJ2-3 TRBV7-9 CASSGDQQYF
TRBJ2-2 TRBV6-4 CASSHRGGTGELFF
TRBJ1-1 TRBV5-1 CASRRGQNTEAFF
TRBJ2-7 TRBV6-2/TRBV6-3 CASSYFRDRGPYEQYF
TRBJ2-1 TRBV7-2 CASSITGTSGRNEQFF
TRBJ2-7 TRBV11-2 CASSFGRGTFDEQYF
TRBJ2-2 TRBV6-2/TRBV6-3 CASSLPGRAPRATGELFF
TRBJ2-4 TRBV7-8 CASSHGGVPKNIQYF
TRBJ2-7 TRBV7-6 CASSFSGAYEQYF
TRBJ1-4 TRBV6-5 CASGNEKLFF